This T cell receptor beta chain was identified in a study of blood T cell repertoires in COVID-19. Overall study context: T cells, B-cell-depleted T cells, or PBMCs provided the cDNA or gDNA that served as material.

Per the original data handling: Estimation of nucleated cell counts was performed using reference gene primer amplification. Repertoires were generated with immunoSEQ multiplex PCR, while TCRdb's copy carries only in-frame clones and drops some. D and trimming were read from the DNA, whereas the V and J calls and clone size are those reported in that table. The data hold roughly 99,000 clones, with 84% observed a single time. The V and J ends lost 0 bases and 2 bases, in that order; junction bases with no gene match: 1. The CDR3 runs to 15 residues. Per the germline V gene, CDR1 is SGHRS and CDR2 is YFSETQ.

The TCR sequence derives from a human donor in a cohort sampled during active COVID-19. Sequencing input: peripheral blood. J is TRBJ2-7 and V is TRBV5-1, with 11 bases that match TRBD2. CDR3 loop: CASSLGLAGPYEQYF. The DNA for the CDR3 is TGCGCCAGCAGCTTGGGACTAGCGGGGCCCTACGAGCAGTACTTC.